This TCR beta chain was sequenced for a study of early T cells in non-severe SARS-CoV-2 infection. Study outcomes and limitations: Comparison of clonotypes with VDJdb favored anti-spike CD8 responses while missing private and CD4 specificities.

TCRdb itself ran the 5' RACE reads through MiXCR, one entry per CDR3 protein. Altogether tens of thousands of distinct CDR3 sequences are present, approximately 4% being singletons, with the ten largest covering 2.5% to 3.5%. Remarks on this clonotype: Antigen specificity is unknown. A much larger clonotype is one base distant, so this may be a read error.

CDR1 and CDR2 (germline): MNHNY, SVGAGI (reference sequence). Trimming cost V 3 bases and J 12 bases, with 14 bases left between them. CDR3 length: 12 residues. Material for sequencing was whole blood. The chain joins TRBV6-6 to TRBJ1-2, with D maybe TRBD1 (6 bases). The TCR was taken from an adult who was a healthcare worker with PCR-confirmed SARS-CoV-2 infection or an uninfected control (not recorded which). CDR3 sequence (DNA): TGTGCCAGCAGTTATCTCGGGGGCATTAACACCTTC. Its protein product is CASSYLGGINTF.